This TCR beta chain came from a study of CD8+CD57+ T cells in acquired aplastic anemia. CDR3 and TCR beta VDJ profiling relied on genomic DNA as the template. MiXCR, run by TCRdb on the reads, gives a single entry per CDR3 protein. Altogether 200,000 or so distinct CDR3 sequences are present, over 55% being singletons, with the ten largest covering about 60%. Whoever was chosen for sequencing had shown CD8+CD57+ cell expansion by flow cytometry. With 3 bases removed from V and 4 bases from J, the gap between germline ends came to 10 bases. Germline V gene lookup returns CDR1 LNHDA and CDR2 SQIVND (reference sequence). The CDR3 length is 14 residues.

The chain couples TRBV19 to TRBJ2-1; D uncertain. Material: sorted CD4+, CD8+, or CD8+CD57+ T cells (not recorded which) from PBMCs. The receptor comes from a human donor with aplastic anemia. CDR3 nucleotides: TGTGCCAGTAGTATCTCGGGCCCGTACAATGAGCAGTTCTTC. Residues: CASSISGPYNEQFF.